The rows below give T cell receptor beta chains drawn from one sample of a study of T cell responses to AZD1222 COVID-19 vaccine. Generated by immunoSEQ multiplex PCR, the TCRdb table keeps only in-frame clones and is missing some. The profile covers 95,000 to 150,000 clones, with about 89% appearing a single time and roughly 5.4% taken by the ten largest. The input for sequencing was peripheral blood, taken on day 0 of AZD1222 vaccination. These receptors all come from an adult in good health. Both conserved end residues are part of each CDR3. The order of the fields is D gene, V gene, J gene, clone size, CDR3 protein, CDR3 DNA. D genes are given only for firm matches. For some rows the clone size is stated as once, few or many, or as a class when expanded; others skip it.

>NA|TRBV6-6|TRBJ1-1|NA
CASSGPNTEAFF
TGTGCCAGCAGTGGGCCGAACACTGAAGCTTTCTTT
>NA|TRBV11-3|TRBJ2-1|NA
CAIGGPLVYEQFF
TGTGCCATCGGGGGACCTCTGGTTTATGAGCAGTTCTTC
>TRBD1|TRBV10-1|TRBJ2-7|once
CASRLRQGPYEQYF
TGCGCCAGCAGATTAAGACAGGGTCCCTACGAGCAGTACTTC
>NA|TRBV14|TRBJ1-2|NA
CASSQGGYGYTF
TGTGCCAGCAGCCAAGGAGGCTATGGCTACACCTTC
>TRBD1|TRBV4-2|TRBJ1-4|NA
CASSQGQGPSEKLFF
TGTGCCAGCAGCCAAGGACAGGGCCCTAGTGAAAAACTGTTTTTT
>NA|TRBV14|TRBJ1-2|once
CASSQAAATYGYTF
TGTGCCAGCAGCCAAGCAGCAGCCACTTATGGCTACACCTTC
>TRBD2|TRBV27|TRBJ2-2|NA
CASSSEGLAGELFF
TGTGCCAGCAGTTCAGAAGGACTAGCCGGGGAGCTGTTTTTT
>NA|TRBV7-9|TRBJ2-4|NA
CASSLVVAKNIQYF
TGTGCCAGCAGCTTAGTGGTAGCCAAAAACATTCAGTACTTC
>NA|TRBV30|TRBJ2-7|NA
CAWKGRAYEQYF
TGTGCCTGGAAAGGTAGGGCCTACGAGCAGTACTTC
>NA|TRBV7-9|TRBJ1-2|NA
CASSFSSDYGYTF
TGTGCCAGCAGCTTCTCAAGTGACTATGGCTACACCTTC
>TRBD1|TRBV30|TRBJ1-6|NA
CAWSQQGGSGSPLHF
TGTGCCTGGAGCCAGCAGGGGGGCTCTGGTTCACCCCTCCACTTT
>NA|TRBV7-9|TRBJ1-3|NA
CASSRAGGRGNTIYF
TGTGCCAGCAGCCGGGCCGGGGGGCGAGGAAACACCATATATTTT
>NA|TRBV27|TRBJ1-5|once
CASSLEPGHQPQHF
TGTGCCAGCAGTTTGGAACCGGGCCATCAGCCCCAGCATTTT
>NA|TRBV5-1|TRBJ2-5|NA
CASSLEARVGETQYF
TGCGCCAGCAGCTTGGAGGCCAGGGTAGGGGAGACCCAGTACTTC
>NA|TRBV2|TRBJ1-5|NA
CASSQDRSSNQPQHF
TGTGCCAGCAGTCAGGACCGAAGTAGCAATCAGCCCCAGCATTTT
>NA|TRBV24-1|TRBJ1-2|NA
CATSEGSYGYTF
TGTGCCACCAGTGAGGGGAGTTATGGCTACACCTTC
>NA|TRBV19|TRBJ1-6|NA
CASTPGWNSPLHF
TGTGCCAGTACCCCGGGGTGGAATTCACCCCTCCACTTT
>NA|TRBV11-2|TRBJ2-1|NA
CASSTGKGFF
TGTGCCAGCAGCACAGGGAAGGGGTTCTTC